A single T cell receptor (beta chain) is shown here with its context. The target antigen is unknown. A single record per CDR3 protein comes from TCRdb applying MiXCR to the 5' RACE reads. The profile shows roughly 410,000 distinct CDR3 sequences, 24% of them singletons. This record belongs to a study of T-cell memory formation after mild COVID-19. Study conclusions and caveats: Pre-infection memory already had some responding clones, implying cross-reactive memory joined.

Trimming pared 0 bases from V and 4 bases from J, leaving 13 bases between. This CDR3 is built from 15 residues. Germline CDR1 reads SGHRS; CDR2 reads YFSETQ. This TCR was recovered from an adult woman who had mild COVID-19 (a few samples of this study predate the infection). Cell type and time point are not known. The sample consisted of PBMCs or a T cell subset sorted from them (not recorded which). The rearrangement uses TRBV5-1 and TRBJ1-2, with a possible D match to TRBD1 (6 bases). CDR3 residues: CASSLGQDGGYGYTF. In DNA form, the CDR3 reads TGCGCCAGCAGCTTGGGACAGGACGGGGGCTATGGCTACACCTTC.